A single sample is the source of the 21 T cell receptor beta chains below, sequenced in a study of T cell responses to AZD1222 COVID-19 vaccine. Assay: immunoSEQ multiplex PCR; the TCRdb copy retains only in-frame clones and omits some. The top ten hold approximately 27% of the sample, which has about 92,000 clones, 75% to 90% seen once. This specimen consisted of peripheral blood, obtained on day 0 of AZD1222 vaccination. These TCRs come from an adult in good health.

The chain recombines TRBV2 with TRBJ2-2; 8 nucleotides line up with TRBD1. The CDR3 extends over 19 amino acids. The germline V gene encodes CDR1 SNHLY and CDR2 FYNNEI. J was trimmed by 2 bases and V by 2 bases; bases with no gene match: 13. CDR3 amino acids: CASSEPPAGGGRNTGELFF. CDR3 sequence (DNA): TGTGCCAGCAGTGAACCCCCAGCAGGGGGCGGGCGAAACACCGGGGAGCTGTTTTTT.

This clone was observed once. V usage is TRBV11-2 and J usage is TRBJ2-2; D is unclear. CDR3 length: 14 amino acids. The V gene lost 1 base and the J gene lost 0 bases, with 3 bases spanning the gap. The germline V gene encodes CDR1 SGHAT and CDR2 FQNNGV. CDR3 in amino acids: CASSLGTNTGELFF. The DNA for the CDR3 is TGTGCCAGCAGCTTAGGGACGAACACCGGGGAGCTGTTTTTT.

This chain connects TRBV6-5 to TRBJ1-3, with D perhaps matching TRBD1 (5 bases). Germline loops: CDR1 MNHEY, CDR2 SVGAGI. Trimming took off 5 bases at V and 3 bases at J, with 8 bases between the two ends. The CDR3 length is 13 residues. CDR3 nucleotides: TGTGCCAGCAGTAGGGGTGGTGGAAACACCATATATTTT. It is translated as CASSRGGGNTIYF.

The chain couples TRBV2 to TRBJ2-7, with D maybe TRBD2 (5 bases). Between the trimmed V and J ends, which lost 7 bases and 3 bases, there was a span of 10 bases. The length of the CDR3 is 12 residues. Germline assignment: CDR1 SNHLY and CDR2 FYNNEI. The DNA for the CDR3 is TGTGCCAGCAAGGGAGATCTCTACGAGCAGTACTTC. Translation: CASKGDLYEQYF. The full variable domain, its missing parts supplied by reference TRBV2 and TRBJ2-7, is EPEVTQTPSHQVTQMGQEVILRCVPISNHLYFYWYRQILGQKVEFLVSFYNNEISEKSEIFDDQFSVERPDGSNFTLKIRSTKLEDSAMYFCASKGDLYEQYFGPGTRLTVT.

The rearrangement links TRBV19 to TRBJ2-1; TRBD2 agrees at 10 bases. J gave up 4 bases and V 0 bases, and 6 bases lay outside the gene matches. CDR1 is LNHDA and CDR2 is SQIVND in the germline V gene (reference sequence). The CDR3 sequence is 17 residues long. CDR3 in amino acids: CASSIEGGLAVYNEQFF. In DNA form, the CDR3 reads TGTGCCAGTAGTATAGAGGGAGGACTAGCGGTATACAATGAGCAGTTCTTC.

The chain links TRBV7-6 to TRBJ2-3; TRBD2 matches 9 bases. Germline values: CDR1 SGHVS, CDR2 FNYEAQ. V lost 1 base to trimming and J lost 4 bases; unmatched junction nucleotides: 6. The CDR3 runs 16 residues. CDR3 loop: CASSLDSSGSADTQYF. DNA of the CDR3: TGTGCCAGCAGCTTAGATAGTAGCGGGAGTGCAGATACGCAGTATTTT.

The chain couples TRBV5-4 to TRBJ2-7; TRBD1 matches 7 bases. The germline CDR1 and CDR2 sequences are SGHNT and YYREEE (reference sequence). The V gene end was trimmed by 4 bases and the J gene end by 3 bases; junction bases not matched to a gene: 13. CDR3 size: 16 residues. CDR3 region: CASSPETGTANYEQYF. The CDR3 DNA reads as TGTGCCAGCAGCCCGGAAACCGGGACAGCGAACTACGAGCAGTACTTC.

This clone appeared a few times. J is TRBJ1-3 and V is TRBV7-8, with a weak D call TRBD1 (6 bases). Germline loops: CDR1 SGHVS, CDR2 FQNEAQ. The CDR3 consists of 14 residues. V was shortened by 6 bases and J by 4 bases, with 13 bases between the two germline ends. The CDR3 here is CASRNVGAGNTIYF. The CDR3 DNA is TGTGCCAGCAGAAACGTGGGGGCGGGAAACACCATATATTTT.

Only a few counts were recorded for this clone. The chain employs TRBV19 and TRBJ2-7, with 7 bases lining up with TRBD2. V was clipped by 0 bases and J by 4 bases; unmatched bases: 12. Germline lookup yields CDR1 LNHDA and CDR2 SQIVND (reference sequence). The CDR3 totals 17 residues. This CDR3 is CASSIDPLSGNRYEQYF. DNA of the CDR3: TGTGCCAGTAGTATAGACCCCCTCAGCGGGAATAGGTACGAGCAGTACTTC.

This chain joins TRBV19 and TRBJ2-3; D is unresolved. CDR1 is LNHDA, CDR2 SQIVND, per germline (reference sequence). There are 12 residues in the CDR3. Trimming pared 5 bases from V and 0 bases from J, leaving 3 bases between. CDR3 loop: CASSVSTDTQYF. The CDR3 nucleotides are TGTGCCAGTAGTGTTAGCACAGATACGCAGTATTTT.

The chain couples TRBV6-2 or TRBV6-3 to TRBJ2-1; D remains ambiguous. V dropped 6 bases and J dropped 7 bases, with 10 bases sitting between them. The CDR3 loop spans 12 amino acids. The germline V gene has CDR1 MNHEY and CDR2 SVGEGT. CDR3 protein: CASSPRANEQFF. The DNA of the CDR3 is TGTGCCAGCAGCCCCCGGGCTAATGAGCAGTTCTTC.

This sequence joins TRBV15 and TRBJ1-5; D remains unclear. CDR3 size: 14 residues. V lost 4 bases, J lost 0 bases, and 7 bases lay in between. Germline values: CDR1 LNHNV, CDR2 YYDKDF (reference sequence). The CDR3 loop reads CATSTDNSNQPQHF. The CDR3 coding sequence is TGTGCCACCAGCACAGATAATAGCAATCAGCCCCAGCATTTT.

The V gene is TRBV12-3 or TRBV12-4, the J gene TRBJ2-7; D might be TRBD2 (6 bases). The CDR3 sequence is 13 residues long. With 1 base removed from V and 6 bases from J, the gap between germline ends came to 10 bases. CDR3 coding DNA: TGTGCCAGCAGTTTAGGGCGTAGCGGCGAGCAGTACTTC. Amino acids: CASSLGRSGEQYF.

The chain employs TRBV19 and TRBJ2-5; tentatively, D is TRBD1 or TRBD2 (7 bases each). The CDR3 contains 15 residues. V was clipped by 5 bases and J by 4 bases, with 17 bases between them. Germline CDR1 is LNHDA and CDR2 is SQIVND (reference sequence). CDR3 in amino acids: CASSSSRGGLETQYF. The CDR3 DNA reads as TGTGCCAGTAGTTCATCCAGGGGGGGCCTAGAGACCCAGTACTTC.

The rearrangement uses TRBV6-5 and TRBJ2-7; TRBD2 agrees at 9 bases. Germline loops: CDR1 MNHEY, CDR2 SVGAGI. The J segment lost 4 bases and the V segment lost 5 bases, leaving 6 bases of the junction unmatched. The CDR3 is 14 residues long. The CDR3 loop reads CASSIAGAEYEQYF. CDR3 DNA sequence: TGTGCCAGCAGTATAGCGGGAGCGGAGTACGAGCAGTACTTC.

This rearrangement joins TRBV19 to TRBJ1-1; 7 bases line up with TRBD1. CDR1 and CDR2 (germline): LNHDA, SQIVND (reference sequence). The J segment lost 1 base and the V segment lost 7 bases, leaving 6 bases of the junction unmatched. The CDR3 is 14 amino acids. In DNA, the CDR3 is TGTGCCAGTACCGATGACAGGGAGAACACTGAAGCTTTCTTT. Translating it yields CASTDDRENTEAFF.

This clone was counted only a few times. V usage is TRBV2 and J usage is TRBJ2-7; 12 bases align to TRBD2. V lost 11 bases to trimming and J lost 5 bases; unmatched junction nucleotides: 7. The CDR3 loop spans 13 amino acids. The V gene's germline CDR1 is SNHLY and CDR2 FYNNEI. The CDR3 DNA follows: TGTGCCGCACGGACTAGCGGGAACAACGAGCAGTACTTC. Translated, it gives CAARTSGNNEQYF.

The chain uses TRBV19 and TRBJ1-2; perhaps TRBD1 as D (6 bases). CDR1 is LNHDA, CDR2 SQIVND, per germline (reference sequence). V was shortened by 7 bases and J by 8 bases, with 23 bases between the two germline ends. The CDR3 covers 15 residues. The DNA of the CDR3 is TGTGCCAGTACCACCTTCGGGGACACCTTTAGGGGCTACACCTTC. Translating gives CASTTFGDTFRGYTF.

This sequence joins TRBV5-1 and TRBJ2-5; 9 bases fit TRBD1. Germline V gives CDR1 SGHRS, CDR2 YFSETQ. V was clipped by 2 bases and J by 4 bases; unmatched bases: 3. The CDR3 is 14 residues long. The CDR3 reads CASSFGQGRETQYF. The CDR3 coding sequence is TGCGCCAGCAGCTTTGGACAGGGGCGAGAGACCCAGTACTTC. The full variable domain, completed using reference TRBV5-1 and TRBJ2-5, is KAGVTQTPRYLIKTRGQQVTLSCSPISGHRSVSWYQQTPGQGLQFLFEYFSETQRNKGNFPGRFSGRQFSNSRSEMNVSTLELGDSALYLCASSFGQGRETQYFGPGTRLLVL.

A few counts support this clone. The CDR3 nucleotides read TGTGCCAGCAGTTTTGTGGGGATCGGGGCGAACACCGGGGAGCTGTTTTTT. It encodes CASSFVGIGANTGELFF. The chain employs TRBV28 and TRBJ2-2; a weak D match, TRBD2 (5 bases). V was pared by 3 bases and J by 0 bases, with 14 bases between. The CDR3 covers 17 residues. Germline CDR1 and CDR2: MDHEN and SYDVKM.

The rearrangement uses TRBV30 and TRBJ2-1; 12 positions agree with TRBD2. This CDR3 is 17 amino acids long. With V trimmed by 3 bases and J by 4 bases, 10 bases remained unmatched. The germline V gene has CDR1 GTSNPN and CDR2 SVGIG (reference sequence). CDR3 sequence: CAWSLTLTSGSYNEQFF. DNA for the CDR3: TGTGCCTGGAGCCTAACCCTGACTAGCGGGAGTTACAATGAGCAGTTCTTC. The variable domain in full, with the rest retrieved from reference TRBV30 and TRBJ2-1, is SQTIHQWPATLVQPVGSPLSLECTVEGTSNPNLYWYRQAAGRGLQLLFYSVGIGQISSEVPQNLSASRPQDRQFILSSKKLLLSDSGFYLCAWSLTLTSGSYNEQFFGPGTRLTVL.